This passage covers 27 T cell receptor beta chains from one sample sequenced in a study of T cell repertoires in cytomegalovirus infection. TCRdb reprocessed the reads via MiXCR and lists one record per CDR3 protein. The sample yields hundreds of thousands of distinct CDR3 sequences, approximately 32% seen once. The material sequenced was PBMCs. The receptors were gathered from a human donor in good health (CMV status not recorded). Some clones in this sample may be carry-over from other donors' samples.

CDR3 DNA: TGTGCCAGTAGTAGGCCGGGACACCAGAACACTGAAGCTTTCTTT. Translated, it gives CASSRPGHQNTEAFF. The chain combines TRBV19 with TRBJ1-1, with a tentative D call TRBD1 (6 bases). Germline V CDR1 and CDR2: LNHDA, SQIVND (reference sequence). There are 15 residues in the CDR3. V lost 4 bases and J 1 base, leaving 13 bases between the germline ends. The variable domain in full, completed from reference TRBV19 and TRBJ1-1, reads DGGITQSPKYLFRKEGQNVTLSCEQNLNHDAMYWYRQDPGQGLRLIYYSQIVNDFQKGDIAEGYSVSREKKESFPLTVTSAQKNPTAFYLCASSRPGHQNTEAFFGQGTRLTVV.

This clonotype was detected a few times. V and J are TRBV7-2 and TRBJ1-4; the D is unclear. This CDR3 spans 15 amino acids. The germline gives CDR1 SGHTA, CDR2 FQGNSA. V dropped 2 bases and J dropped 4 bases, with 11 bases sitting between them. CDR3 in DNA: TGTGCCAGCAGCTTACAGTCCGCGGATAATGAAAAACTGTTTTTT. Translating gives CASSLQSADNEKLFF.

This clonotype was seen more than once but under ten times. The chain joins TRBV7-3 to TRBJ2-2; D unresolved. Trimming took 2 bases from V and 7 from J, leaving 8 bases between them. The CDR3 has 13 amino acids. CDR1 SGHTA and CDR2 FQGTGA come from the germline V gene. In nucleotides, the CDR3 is TGTGCCAGCAGCTTAGATAGGCGCGGGGAGCTGTTTTTT. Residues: CASSLDRRGELFF.

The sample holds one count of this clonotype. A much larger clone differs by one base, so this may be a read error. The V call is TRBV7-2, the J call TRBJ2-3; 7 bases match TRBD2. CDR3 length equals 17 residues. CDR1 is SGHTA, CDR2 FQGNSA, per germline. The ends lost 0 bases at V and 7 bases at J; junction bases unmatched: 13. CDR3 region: CASSLALGRGCLNTQYF. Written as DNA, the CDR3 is TGTGCCAGCAGCTTAGCCTTGGGGCGGGGGTGCCTAAATACGCAGTATTTT.

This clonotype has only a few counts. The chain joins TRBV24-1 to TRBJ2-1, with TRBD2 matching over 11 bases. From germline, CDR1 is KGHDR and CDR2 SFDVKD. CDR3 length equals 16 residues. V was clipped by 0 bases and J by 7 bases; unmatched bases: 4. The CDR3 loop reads CATSDLQSSGGNEQFF. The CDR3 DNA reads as TGTGCCACCAGTGATTTGCAGTCTAGCGGGGGGAATGAGCAGTTCTTC.

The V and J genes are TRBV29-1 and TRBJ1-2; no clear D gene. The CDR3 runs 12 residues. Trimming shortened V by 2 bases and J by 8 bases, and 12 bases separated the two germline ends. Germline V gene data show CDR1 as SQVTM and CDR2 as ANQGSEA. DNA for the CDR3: TGCAGCGTTGAACGGGGTCCTATGGGCTACACCTTC. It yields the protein CSVERGPMGYTF.

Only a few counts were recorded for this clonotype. DNA of the CDR3: TGTGCCAGCAGTTACGCACACCTGTCCTACGAGCAGTACTTC. Translating it yields CASSYAHLSYEQYF. The rearrangement links TRBV6-2 or TRBV6-3 to TRBJ2-7; D unclear. The CDR3 consists of 14 residues. Germline-derived CDR1 and CDR2 are MNHEY and SVGEGT. V was cut by 2 bases and J by 1 base, with 9 bases left in between.

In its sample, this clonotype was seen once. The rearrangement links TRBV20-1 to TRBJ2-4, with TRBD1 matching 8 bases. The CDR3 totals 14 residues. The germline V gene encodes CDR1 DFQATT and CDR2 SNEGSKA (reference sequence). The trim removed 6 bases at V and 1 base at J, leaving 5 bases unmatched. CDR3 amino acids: CSATGGRAKNIQYF. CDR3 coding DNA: TGCAGTGCAACAGGGGGTAGGGCCAAAAACATTCAGTACTTC.

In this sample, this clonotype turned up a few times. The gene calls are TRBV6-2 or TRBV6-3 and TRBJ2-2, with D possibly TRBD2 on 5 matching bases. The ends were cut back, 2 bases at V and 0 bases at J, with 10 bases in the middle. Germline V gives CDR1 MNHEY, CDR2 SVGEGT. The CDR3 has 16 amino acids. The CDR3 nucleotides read TGTGCCAGCAGTTACCCGACTACCTCGAACACCGGGGAGCTGTTTTTT. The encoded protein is CASSYPTTSNTGELFF.

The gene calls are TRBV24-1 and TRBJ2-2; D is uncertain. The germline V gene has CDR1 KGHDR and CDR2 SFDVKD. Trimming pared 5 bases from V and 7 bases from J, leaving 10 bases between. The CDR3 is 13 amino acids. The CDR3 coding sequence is TGTGCCACCAGTGTCTCCCACATCGGGGAGCTGTTTTTT. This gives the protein CATSVSHIGELFF.

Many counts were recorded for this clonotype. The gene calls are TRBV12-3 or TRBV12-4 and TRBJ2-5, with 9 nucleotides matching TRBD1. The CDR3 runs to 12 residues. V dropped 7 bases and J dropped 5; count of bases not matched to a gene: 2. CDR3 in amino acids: CASMTGGETQYF. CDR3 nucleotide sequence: TGTGCCAGCATGACAGGGGGTGAGACCCAGTACTTC.

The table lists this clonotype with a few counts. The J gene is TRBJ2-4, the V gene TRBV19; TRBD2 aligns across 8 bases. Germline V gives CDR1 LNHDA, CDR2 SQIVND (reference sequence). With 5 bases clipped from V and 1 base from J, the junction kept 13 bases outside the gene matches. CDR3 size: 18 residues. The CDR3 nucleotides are TGTGCCAGTAGTTCCGCGGCGCTAGCGGGTCCCGCCAAAAACATTCAGTACTTC. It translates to CASSSAALAGPAKNIQYF.

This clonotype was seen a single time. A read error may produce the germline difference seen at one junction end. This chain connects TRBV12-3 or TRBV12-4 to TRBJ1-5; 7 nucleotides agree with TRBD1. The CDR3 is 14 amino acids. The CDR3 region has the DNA TGTGCCAGCAGTGGTGGCAGGGGGGGACAGCCCCAGCTTTTT. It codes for CASSGGRGGQPQLF.

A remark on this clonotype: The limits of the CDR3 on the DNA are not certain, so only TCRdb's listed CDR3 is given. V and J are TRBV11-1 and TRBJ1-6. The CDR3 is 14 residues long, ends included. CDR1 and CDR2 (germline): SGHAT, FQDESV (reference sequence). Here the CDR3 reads CASILVGAGSPLQF.

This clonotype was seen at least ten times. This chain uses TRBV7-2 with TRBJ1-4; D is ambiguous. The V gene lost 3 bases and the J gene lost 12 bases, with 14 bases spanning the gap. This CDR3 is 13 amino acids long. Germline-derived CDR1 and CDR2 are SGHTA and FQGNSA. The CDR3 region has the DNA TGTGCCAGCAGCTTCTCCCGGACCGGCGAACTGTTTTTT. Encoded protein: CASSFSRTGELFF.

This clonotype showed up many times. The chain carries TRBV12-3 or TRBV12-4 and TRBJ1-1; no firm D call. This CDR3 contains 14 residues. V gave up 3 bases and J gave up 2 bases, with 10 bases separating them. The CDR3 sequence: CASSLRQYNTEAFF. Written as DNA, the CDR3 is TGTGCCAGCAGTTTGAGGCAGTATAACACTGAAGCTTTCTTT.

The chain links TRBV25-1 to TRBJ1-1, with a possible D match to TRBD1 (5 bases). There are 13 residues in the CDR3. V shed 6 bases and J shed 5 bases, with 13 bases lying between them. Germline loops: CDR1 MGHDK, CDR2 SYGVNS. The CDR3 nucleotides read TGTGCCAGCAGGACGGGGGGGAGAACTGAAGCTTTCTTT. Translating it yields CASRTGGRTEAFF. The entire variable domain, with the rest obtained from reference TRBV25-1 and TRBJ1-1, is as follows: EADIYQTPRYLVIGTGKKITLECSQTMGHDKMYWYQQDPGMELHLIHYSYGVNSTEKGDLSSESTVSRIRTEHFPLTLESARPSHTSQYLCASRTGGRTEAFFGQGTRLTVV.

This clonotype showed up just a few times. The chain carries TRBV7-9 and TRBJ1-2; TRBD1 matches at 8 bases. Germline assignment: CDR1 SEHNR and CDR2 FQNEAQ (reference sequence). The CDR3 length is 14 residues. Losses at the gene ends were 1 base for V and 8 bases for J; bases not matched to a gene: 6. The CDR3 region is CASSLVDRVKGYTF. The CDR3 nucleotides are TGTGCCAGCAGCTTAGTGGACAGGGTTAAGGGCTACACCTTC.

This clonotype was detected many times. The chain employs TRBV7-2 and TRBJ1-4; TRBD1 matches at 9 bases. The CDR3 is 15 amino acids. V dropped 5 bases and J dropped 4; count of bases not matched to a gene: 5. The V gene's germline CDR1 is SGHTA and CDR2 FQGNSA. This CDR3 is CASSAQGAVNEKLFF. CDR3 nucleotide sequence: TGTGCCAGCAGCGCACAGGGGGCGGTTAATGAAAAACTGTTTTTT. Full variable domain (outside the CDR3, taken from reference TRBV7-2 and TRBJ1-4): GAGVSQSPSNKVTEKGKDVELRCDPISGHTALYWYRQSLGQGLEFLIYFQGNSAPDKSGLPSDRFSAERTGGSVSTLTIQRTQQEDSAVYLCASSAQGAVNEKLFFGSGTQLSVL.

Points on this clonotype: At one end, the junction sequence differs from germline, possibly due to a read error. The CDR3 nucleotides read TGTGCCATCAGTGACGGTGGGACAGGGAAAGAGACCCCGTACTTC. Protein: CAISDGGTGKETPYF. The chain has TRBV10-3 and TRBJ2-5, with TRBD1 matching 9 bases. The germline CDR1 and CDR2 sequences are ENHRY and SYGVKD. The CDR3 totals 15 residues.

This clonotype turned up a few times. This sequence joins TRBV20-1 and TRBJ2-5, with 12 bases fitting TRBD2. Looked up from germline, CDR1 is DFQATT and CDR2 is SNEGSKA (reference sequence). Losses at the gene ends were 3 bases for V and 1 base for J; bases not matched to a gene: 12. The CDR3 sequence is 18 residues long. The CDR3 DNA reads TGCAGTGCTAGTCCCCTAGCGGGGGGGCGCTCGGTCCAAGAGACCCAGTACTTC. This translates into CSASPLAGGRSVQETQYF.

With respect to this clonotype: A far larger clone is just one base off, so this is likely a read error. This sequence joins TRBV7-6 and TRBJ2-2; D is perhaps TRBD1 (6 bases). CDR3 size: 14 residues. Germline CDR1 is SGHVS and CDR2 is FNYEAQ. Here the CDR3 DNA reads TGTGCCAGCATCTTAGCAGGGGACACCGGGGAGCTGTTTTTT. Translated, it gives CASILAGDTGELFF.

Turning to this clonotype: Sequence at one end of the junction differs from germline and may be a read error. The CDR3 DNA is TGCTCCAGCAGCCAAGGGGGAGCGGGAAAACTGTTTTTT. Translation gives CSSSQGGAGKLFF. This chain connects TRBV4-3 to TRBJ1-4; possibly TRBD1 for D (6 bases). Germline V gene sequence: CDR1 LGHNA, CDR2 YSLEER. The CDR3 totals 13 residues.

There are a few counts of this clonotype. CDR3 sequence reads: CSASSEEAGGGNEQFF. Written as DNA, the CDR3 is TGCAGTGCTAGCAGTGAAGAAGCGGGGGGCGGGAATGAGCAGTTCTTC. The chain recombines TRBV20-1 with TRBJ2-1; 9 bases match TRBD2. V lost 3 bases, J lost 7 bases, and 13 bases stayed unmatched. Germline CDR1 reads DFQATT; CDR2 reads SNEGSKA (reference sequence). This CDR3 comprises 16 residues.

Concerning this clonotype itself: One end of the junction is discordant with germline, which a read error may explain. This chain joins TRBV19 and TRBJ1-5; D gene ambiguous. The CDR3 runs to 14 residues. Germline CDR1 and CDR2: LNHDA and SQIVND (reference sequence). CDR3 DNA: TGTGCCATTAGTCGTCCCAGAGATAATCAGCCCCAGCATTTT. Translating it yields CAISRPRDNQPQHF.

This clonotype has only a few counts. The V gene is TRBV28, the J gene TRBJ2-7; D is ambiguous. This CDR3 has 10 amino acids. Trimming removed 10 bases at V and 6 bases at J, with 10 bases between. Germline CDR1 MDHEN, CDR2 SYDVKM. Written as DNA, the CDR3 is TGTGCCACCTGGGGTGGCGAGCAGTACTTC. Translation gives CATWGGEQYF.

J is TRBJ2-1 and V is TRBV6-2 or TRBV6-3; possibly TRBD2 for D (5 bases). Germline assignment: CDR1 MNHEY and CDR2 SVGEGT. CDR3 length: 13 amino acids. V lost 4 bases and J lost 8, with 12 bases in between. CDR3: CASSSLVRDEQFF. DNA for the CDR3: TGTGCCAGCAGTTCTCTGGTGAGGGATGAGCAGTTCTTC.